Below, 4 T cell receptor beta chains from the same sample are listed, as sequenced in a study of vaccination and CD4 T cells after COVID-19. These receptors have no known antigen. Stated treatment: roughly ten-day PBMC culture with coronavirus spike peptide pools or control peptides (ViraFEST assay). The assay that was used to sequence DNA from cultured CD4+ T cells was the Oncomine TCR Beta short-read assay. TCRdb reprocessed the PCR reads with MiXCR, giving one entry per CDR3 protein. This sample has approximately 24,000 distinct CDR3 sequences, with about three fifths found just once. Sequences were obtained from CD4+ T cells from blood, cultured in vitro. The source of these receptors is a human donor who had recovered from COVID-19.

The sample holds a few counts of this clonotype. The CDR3 is CAWLDRGQTGELFF. CDR3 DNA sequence: TGTGCCTGGTTGGACAGGGGACAAACCGGGGAGCTGTTTTTT. The J gene is TRBJ2-2, the V gene TRBV30; the match to TRBD1 covers 9 bases. Trimming at V came to 5 bases and at J to 5 bases, leaving 6 bases not matched to a gene. Germline CDR1 GTSNPN, CDR2 SVGIG (reference sequence). The CDR3 runs to 14 residues.

This clonotype was counted only a few times. V and J are TRBV20-1 and TRBJ2-6, with 9 bases that match TRBD1. Losses at the gene ends were 0 bases for V and 0 bases for J; bases not matched to a gene: 3. CDR1 and CDR2 (germline): DFQATT, SNEGSKA (reference sequence). The CDR3 sequence is 17 residues long. The CDR3 DNA reads TGCAGTGCTAGAGAGACAGGGGGGCGCTCTGGGGCCAACGTCCTGACTTTC. This encodes CSARETGGRSGANVLTF.

The CDR3 nucleotides are TGTGCCAGCTCACCTTCCGCTTCGGGGGCAGACGGCTACACCTTC. This encodes CASSPSASGADGYTF. The J gene is TRBJ1-2, the V gene TRBV18; tentatively, D is TRBD1 (6 bases). CDR3 length: 15 residues. Trimming took 3 bases from V and 8 from J, leaving 19 bases between them. Germline CDR1 is KGHSH and CDR2 is LQKENI.

This clonotype has a handful of counts. CDR3 region: CASSYDGGQPQHF. The CDR3 DNA reads as TGTGCCAGCAGTTACGATGGCGGTCAGCCCCAGCATTTT. The chain is built from TRBV6-5 and TRBJ1-5; D gene uncertain. Trimming pared 2 bases from V and 6 bases from J, leaving 8 bases between. Germline V gives CDR1 MNHEY, CDR2 SVGAGI. The CDR3 is 13 amino acids.